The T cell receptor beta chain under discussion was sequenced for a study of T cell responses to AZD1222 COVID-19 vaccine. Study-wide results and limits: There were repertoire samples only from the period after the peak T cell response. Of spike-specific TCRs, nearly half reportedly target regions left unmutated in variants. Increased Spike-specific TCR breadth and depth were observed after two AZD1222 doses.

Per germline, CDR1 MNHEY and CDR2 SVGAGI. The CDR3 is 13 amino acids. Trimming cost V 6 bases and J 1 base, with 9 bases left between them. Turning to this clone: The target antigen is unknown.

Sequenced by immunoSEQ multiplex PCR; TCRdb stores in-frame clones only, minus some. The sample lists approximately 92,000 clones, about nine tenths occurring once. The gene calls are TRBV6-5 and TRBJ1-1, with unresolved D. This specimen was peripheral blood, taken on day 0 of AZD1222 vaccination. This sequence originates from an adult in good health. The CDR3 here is CASSSTPNTEAFF. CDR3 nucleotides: TGTGCCAGCAGCTCGACACCGAACACTGAAGCTTTCTTT.